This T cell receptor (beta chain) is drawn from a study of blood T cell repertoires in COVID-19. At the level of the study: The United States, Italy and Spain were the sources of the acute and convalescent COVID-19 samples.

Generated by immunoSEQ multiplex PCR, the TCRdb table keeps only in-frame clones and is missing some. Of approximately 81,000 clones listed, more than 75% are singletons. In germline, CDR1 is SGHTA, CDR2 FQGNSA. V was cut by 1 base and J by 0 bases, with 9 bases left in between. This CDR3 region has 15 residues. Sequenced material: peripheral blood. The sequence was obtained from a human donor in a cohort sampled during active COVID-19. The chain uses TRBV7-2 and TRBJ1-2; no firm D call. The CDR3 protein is CASSLEGRTNYGYTF. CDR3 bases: TGTGCCAGCAGCTTAGAAGGCAGGACTAACTATGGCTACACCTTC.